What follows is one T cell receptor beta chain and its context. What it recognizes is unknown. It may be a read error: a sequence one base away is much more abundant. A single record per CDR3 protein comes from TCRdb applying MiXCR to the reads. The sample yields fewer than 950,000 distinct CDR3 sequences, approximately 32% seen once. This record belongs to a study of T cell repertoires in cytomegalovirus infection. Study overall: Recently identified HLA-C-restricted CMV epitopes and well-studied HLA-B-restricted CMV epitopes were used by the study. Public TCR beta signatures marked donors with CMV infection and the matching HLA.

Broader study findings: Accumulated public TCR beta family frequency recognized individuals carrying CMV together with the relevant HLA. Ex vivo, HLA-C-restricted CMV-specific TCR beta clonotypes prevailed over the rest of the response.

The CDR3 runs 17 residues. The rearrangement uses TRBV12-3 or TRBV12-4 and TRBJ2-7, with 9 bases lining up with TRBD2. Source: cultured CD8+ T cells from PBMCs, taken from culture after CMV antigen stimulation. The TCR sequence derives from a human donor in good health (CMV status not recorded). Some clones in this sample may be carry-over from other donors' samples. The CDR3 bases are TGTGTCAGCAGCCTTACCCCCCAGCGGGGGGACTCCTACGAGCAGTACTTC. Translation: CVSSLTPQRGDSYEQYF.